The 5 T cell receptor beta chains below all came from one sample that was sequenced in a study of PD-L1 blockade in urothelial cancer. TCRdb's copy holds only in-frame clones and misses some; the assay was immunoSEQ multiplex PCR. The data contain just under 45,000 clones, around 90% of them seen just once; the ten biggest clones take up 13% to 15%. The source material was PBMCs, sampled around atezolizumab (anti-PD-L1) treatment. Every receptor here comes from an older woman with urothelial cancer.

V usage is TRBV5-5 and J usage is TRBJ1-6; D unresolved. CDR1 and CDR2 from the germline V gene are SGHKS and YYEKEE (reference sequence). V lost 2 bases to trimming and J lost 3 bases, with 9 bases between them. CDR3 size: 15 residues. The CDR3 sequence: CASSFQSGYNSPLHF. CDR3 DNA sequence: TGTGCCAGCAGCTTTCAATCAGGCTATAATTCACCCCTCCACTTT.

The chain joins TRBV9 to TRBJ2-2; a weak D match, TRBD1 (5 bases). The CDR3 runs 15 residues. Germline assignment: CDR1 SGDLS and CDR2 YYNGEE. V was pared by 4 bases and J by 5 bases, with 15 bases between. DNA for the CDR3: TGTGCCAGCAGCACGATGGGGCACCAGACCGGGGAGCTGTTTTTT. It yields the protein CASSTMGHQTGELFF.

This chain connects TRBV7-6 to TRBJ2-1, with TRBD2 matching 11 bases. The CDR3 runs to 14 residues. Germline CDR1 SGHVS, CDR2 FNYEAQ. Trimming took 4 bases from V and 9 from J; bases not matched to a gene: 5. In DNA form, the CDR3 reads TGTGCCAGCAGCTCTAGCGGGGGGAGGCCTGAGCAGTTCTTC. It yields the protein CASSSSGGRPEQFF.

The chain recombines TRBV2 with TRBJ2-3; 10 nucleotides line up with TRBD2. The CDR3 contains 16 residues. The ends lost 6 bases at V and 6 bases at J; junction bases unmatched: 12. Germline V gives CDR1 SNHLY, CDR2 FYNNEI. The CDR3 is CASRGGSGGALDTQYF. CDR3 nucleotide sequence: TGTGCCAGCAGGGGAGGGAGCGGGGGGGCATTGGATACGCAGTATTTT.

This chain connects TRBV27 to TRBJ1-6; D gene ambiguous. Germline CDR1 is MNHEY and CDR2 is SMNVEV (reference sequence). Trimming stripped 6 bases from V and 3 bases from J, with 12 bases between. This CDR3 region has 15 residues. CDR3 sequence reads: CASSPIAGYNSPLHF. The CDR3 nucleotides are TGTGCCAGCAGCCCGATTGCCGGCTATAATTCACCCCTCCACTTT.